These T cell receptor beta chains were read from a single sample in a study of T cells in Graves' hyperthyroidism and ophthalmopathy. TCRdb processed the multiplex PCR reads anew with MiXCR; each CDR3 protein has one entry. Found here are hundreds of thousands of distinct CDR3 sequences, around 25% of them singletons; the top ten hold approximately 35%. The sample taken for sequencing was blood. The receptors shown here come from a woman aged 40-49 years with Graves' ophthalmopathy. CDR3s include the opening cysteine and the closing phenylalanine or tryptophan. D genes are given only for firm matches. The size field is filled for only some rows; it gives once, few, many or a size class.

D gene: -; J gene: TRBJ2-5; V gene: TRBV6-2/TRBV6-3; clone size: once; CDR3 protein: CASSFPGLSQETQYF; CDR3 DNA: TGTGCCAGCAGTTTCCCAGGACTATCGCAAGAGACCCAGTACTTC
D gene: -; J gene: TRBJ2-7; V gene: TRBV20-1; clone size: -; CDR3 protein: CSARDWRTGQYF; CDR3 DNA: TGCAGTGCCAGAGATTGGAGAACCGGGCAGTACTTC
D gene: TRBD1; J gene: TRBJ2-5; V gene: TRBV6-1; clone size: many; CDR3 protein: CASRSTGGGETQYF; CDR3 DNA: TGTGCCAGCAGAAGCACAGGGGGCGGGGAGACCCAGTACTTC
D gene: -; J gene: TRBJ2-5; V gene: TRBV19; clone size: -; CDR3 protein: CATRTKETQYF; CDR3 DNA: TGTGCCACCAGGACAAAGGAGACCCAGTACTTC
D gene: TRBD1; J gene: TRBJ1-2; V gene: TRBV11-2; clone size: few; CDR3 protein: CASSTGGAWGNYGYTF; CDR3 DNA: TGTGCCAGCTCAACAGGGGGCGCATGGGGAAACTATGGCTACACCTTC
D gene: -; J gene: TRBJ2-2; V gene: TRBV28; clone size: many; CDR3 protein: CASTDPAGRAHGELFF; CDR3 DNA: TGTGCCAGCACCGACCCCGCGGGCAGGGCGCACGGGGAGCTGTTTTTT
D gene: -; J gene: TRBJ2-6; V gene: TRBV4-2; clone size: many; CDR3 protein: CASSQDGYLSGANVLTF; CDR3 DNA: TGTGCCAGCAGCCAAGACGGGTATCTTTCTGGGGCCAACGTCCTGACTTTC
D gene: -; J gene: TRBJ2-5; V gene: TRBV7-9; clone size: many; CDR3 protein: CASSLSTGWETQYF; CDR3 DNA: TGTGCCAGCAGCTTAAGTACAGGGTGGGAGACCCAGTACTTC
D gene: TRBD2; J gene: TRBJ2-7; V gene: TRBV14; clone size: many; CDR3 protein: CASSGNDLADYEQYF; CDR3 DNA: TGTGCCAGCAGCGGAAATGACCTAGCGGATTACGAGCAGTACTTC
D gene: TRBD2; J gene: TRBJ2-2; V gene: TRBV20-1; clone size: many; CDR3 protein: CSARDQFSAGVNTGELFF; CDR3 DNA: TGCAGTGCTAGAGATCAGTTCAGCGCGGGAGTGAACACCGGGGAGCTGTTTTTT
D gene: TRBD2; J gene: TRBJ2-7; V gene: TRBV9; clone size: few; CDR3 protein: CASSVSPGLAGNYEQYF; CDR3 DNA: TGTGCCAGCAGCGTATCCCCCGGACTAGCGGGAAACTACGAGCAGTACTTC
D gene: TRBD2; J gene: TRBJ2-7; V gene: TRBV29-1; clone size: many; CDR3 protein: CSVQLAGAYEQYF; CDR3 DNA: TGCAGCGTGCAACTAGCGGGGGCTTACGAGCAGTACTTC
D gene: -; J gene: TRBJ1-3; V gene: TRBV11-1; clone size: many; CDR3 protein: CASSPQGLSSGNTIYF; CDR3 DNA: TGTGCCAGCAGCCCCCAGGGACTATCCTCTGGAAACACCATATATTTT
D gene: TRBD2; J gene: TRBJ2-7; V gene: TRBV12-3/TRBV12-4; clone size: -; CDR3 protein: CASSSGLAKQYF; CDR3 DNA: TGTGCCAGCAGCTCGGGACTAGCAAAGCAGTACTTC
D gene: -; J gene: TRBJ1-2; V gene: TRBV28; clone size: many; CDR3 protein: CASTPGGGNYGYTF; CDR3 DNA: TGTGCCAGCACACCTGGGGGGGGGAACTATGGCTACACCTTC
D gene: -; J gene: TRBJ1-1; V gene: TRBV12-3/TRBV12-4; clone size: -; CDR3 protein: CASGFLGARGTEAFF; CDR3 DNA: TGTGCCAGCGGTTTCTTAGGGGCGAGGGGAACTGAAGCTTTCTTT
D gene: TRBD1; J gene: TRBJ2-7; V gene: TRBV29-1; clone size: many; CDR3 protein: CSVVGTGVGEQYF; CDR3 DNA: TGCAGCGTTGTCGGGACAGGGGTTGGCGAGCAGTACTTC